The clone carrying this T cell receptor (beta chain) was detected ten times or more. No antigen is known for it. This specimen belongs to a study of T cells after yellow fever vaccination. Study at large: Preparing low-cell-number fractions relied on SMART-Seq v4 Ultra Low Input. General study points: Clonotypes appearing in both CD4 and CD8 compartments existed, and their share was small.

TCRdb re-analysed the 5' RACE reads in MiXCR, keeping a single row per CDR3 protein. The sample shows roughly 320,000 distinct CDR3 sequences, around 10% of them seen only once. This specimen consisted of CD4+ T cells sorted from PBMCs, obtained 45 days after the yellow fever booster vaccination. This clonotype originated in a man aged 18 to 29 who received the YFV17D yellow fever vaccine.

The CDR3 sequence: CASTIKGLNTEAFF. CDR3 nucleotides: TGTGCCAGCACTATCAAGGGGTTGAACACTGAAGCTTTCTTT. The gene calls are TRBV12-3 or TRBV12-4 and TRBJ1-1; a weak D match, TRBD1 (5 bases). This CDR3 is built from 14 residues. Trimming left V 7 bases short and J 0 bases short, with 12 bases between.